Listed below are T cell receptor beta chains from one sample, sequenced in a study of post-analysis software for immune sequencing data. MiXCR, applied by TCRdb to the PCR reads, yields one record per CDR3 protein. The sample comprises 750,000 to 900,000 distinct CDR3 sequences, around 46% of which are singletons, and around 4.7% rests with the top ten. Sequenced: blood. The source is a girl aged 5-17 years with multiple sclerosis. CDR3s include the opening cysteine and the closing phenylalanine or tryptophan. A D gene is named only where the DNA matches it firmly. Where a row states a size, it is once, few, many or the class of an expanded clone; other rows omit it.

D,size,J,V,DNA,CDR3
-,-,TRBJ2-3,TRBV7-8,TGTGCCAGCAGCTTGTGGACAGATTCAGATACGCAGTATTTT,CASSLWTDSDTQYF
TRBD2,few,TRBJ2-1,TRBV7-9,TGTGCCAGCAGCTCGACTAGCGGAGGAGGAGGGACCTACAATGAGCAGTTCTTC,CASSSTSGGGGTYNEQFF
-,few,TRBJ1-1,TRBV28,TGTGCCAGCAGTCCCGAGGACGGCTTGAACACTGAAGCTTTCTTT,CASSPEDGLNTEAFF
-,-,TRBJ2-1,TRBV7-9,TGTGCCAGCAGCCCGGCCCAAATACTACGCTGGGACAATGAGCAGTTCTTC,CASSPAQILRWDNEQFF
-,few,TRBJ2-7,TRBV7-4,TGTGCCAGCAGCTTGGGGTTCAAGACGGAATACGAGCAGTACTTC,CASSLGFKTEYEQYF
TRBD1,-,TRBJ2-7,TRBV6-2/TRBV6-3,TGTGCCAGCAGTACATGGGACAGACCGGGCTACGAGCAGTACTTC,CASSTWDRPGYEQYF
-,few,TRBJ1-2,TRBV29-1,TGCAGCGTTGAAGGGGTAGCTAACTATGGCTACACCTTC,CSVEGVANYGYTF
-,few,TRBJ2-3,TRBV20-1,TGCAGTGCTAGGAGCGGTTCTGGCACAGATACGCAGTATTTT,CSARSGSGTDTQYF
-,few,TRBJ2-5,TRBV20-1,TGCAGTGCTAGAGGGACTACCAGAGTCTGGGAGCAGTACTTC,CSARGTTRVWEQYF
-,-,TRBJ1-5,TRBV20-1,TGCAGTGCCCGAGGCGGACGGAGCAATCAGCCCCAGCATTTT,CSARGGRSNQPQHF
-,-,TRBJ2-7,TRBV20-1,TGCAGTGCTAGAGGGTTGGACAAATCCTACGAGCAGTACTTC,CSARGLDKSYEQYF
-,-,TRBJ2-7,TRBV12-3/TRBV12-4,TGTGCCAGCAGTTTAGGACCTTGGAAGCTTAGCGGCTCAGTCAACGAGCAGTACTTC,CASSLGPWKLSGSVNEQYF
TRBD2,-,TRBJ2-1,TRBV27,TGTGCCAGCAGTTTATGGGGTTCCGGGACTAGCGGGAGGGCTCTCAATGAGCAGTTCTTC,CASSLWGSGTSGRALNEQFF